This TCR beta chain was captured in a study of blood T cell repertoires in COVID-19. The CDR3 sequence is 12 residues long. In germline, CDR1 is SQVTM, CDR2 ANQGSEA. The V and J ends lost 4 bases and 2 bases respectively, with 6 bases between them. Measured with immunoSEQ multiplex PCR; TCRdb has only the in-frame clones, and not every one. Found here are about 370,000 clones, around 90% of them singletons; the top ten hold around 3%. The receptor comes from a woman younger than 45 with COVID-19, enrolled during active disease. Sequenced: peripheral blood. J is TRBJ1-3 and V is TRBV29-1, with unresolved D. The CDR3 bases are TGCAGCGTTGGAGGGACTGGAAACACCATATATTTT. Amino acid sequence: CSVGGTGNTIYF.